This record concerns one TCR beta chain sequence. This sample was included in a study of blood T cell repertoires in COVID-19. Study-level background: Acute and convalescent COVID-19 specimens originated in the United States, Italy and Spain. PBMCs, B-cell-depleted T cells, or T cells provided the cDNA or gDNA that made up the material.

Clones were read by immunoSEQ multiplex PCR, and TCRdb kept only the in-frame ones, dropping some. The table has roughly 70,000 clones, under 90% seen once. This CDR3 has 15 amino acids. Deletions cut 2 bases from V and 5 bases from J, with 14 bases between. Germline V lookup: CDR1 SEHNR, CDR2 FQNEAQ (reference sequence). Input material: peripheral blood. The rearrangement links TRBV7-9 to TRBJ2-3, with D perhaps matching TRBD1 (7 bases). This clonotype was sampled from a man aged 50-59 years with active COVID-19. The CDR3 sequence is CASSLFQGGGDTQYF. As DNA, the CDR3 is TGTGCCAGCAGCTTATTCCAGGGGGGTGGAGATACGCAGTATTTT.